The rows below give T cell receptor beta chains drawn from one sample of a study of cytomegalovirus exposure and HLA in healthy donors. Some clones are missing from TCRdb's copy, which holds only in-frame ones; the method was immunoSEQ multiplex PCR. The data hold some 150,000 clones, with around 72% observed a single time. Sequences were obtained from PBMCs. These TCRs come from a human donor in good health. CDR3s include the opening cysteine and the closing phenylalanine or tryptophan. D genes are given only for firm matches. Where a row states a size, it is once, few, many or the class of an expanded clone; other rows omit it.

size | J | D | V | CDR3 | DNA
few | TRBJ1-6 | . | TRBV5-4 | CASSLGRNQGSPLHF | TGTGCCAGCAGCTTGGGCAGGAATCAGGGCTCACCCCTCCACTTT
once | TRBJ2-3 | . | TRBV13 | CASSQLLGPSSTDTQYF | TGTGCCAGCAGCCAGTTACTAGGCCCTTCTAGCACAGATACGCAGTATTTT
. | TRBJ1-2 | . | TRBV4-2 | CASSQARMNSNYGYTF | TGTGCCAGCAGCCAAGCCAGGATGAATTCTAACTATGGCTACACCTTC
. | TRBJ2-7 | . | TRBV4-1 | CASSQEWGRTYEQYF | TGCGCCAGCAGCCAAGAATGGGGCAGGACCTACGAGCAGTACTTC
once | TRBJ2-3 | TRBD2 | TRBV18 | CASSRGRGDTDTQYF | TGTGCCAGCTCACGGGGACGGGGGGACACAGATACGCAGTATTTT
once | TRBJ2-1 | TRBD2 | TRBV30 | CAWKGGAGAAYNEQFF | TGTGCCTGGAAAGGTGGGGCGGGAGCAGCCTACAATGAGCAGTTCTTC
. | TRBJ1-2 | TRBD1 | TRBV9 | CASSAYSDRVTGYTF | TGTGCCAGCAGCGCATACTCGGACAGGGTGACTGGCTACACCTTC
. | TRBJ2-7 | . | TRBV2 | CASSNRRVRYEQYF | TGTGCCAGCAGTAACAGGAGAGTGCGTTACGAGCAGTACTTC
few | TRBJ2-7 | TRBD1 | TRBV12-5 | CASGMGQGAEQYF | TGTGCTAGTGGTATGGGACAGGGGGCCGAGCAGTACTTC
. | TRBJ2-5 | TRBD1 | TRBV5-4 | CASSRTGGETQYF | TGTGCCAGCAGCAGGACAGGGGGCGAGACCCAGTACTTC
. | TRBJ2-5 | . | TRBV5-4 | CASSSTATEETQYF | TGTGCCAGCAGCTCGACAGCGACTGAAGAGACCCAGTACTTC
. | TRBJ1-5 | . | TRBV4-1 | CASSYGHLSNQPQHF | TGCGCCAGCAGCTACGGACACCTTAGCAATCAGCCCCAGCATTTT
. | TRBJ2-5 | TRBD2 | TRBV15 | CATSKGAGGNQETQYF | TGTGCCACCAGCAAAGGAGCGGGGGGGAACCAAGAGACCCAGTACTTC
. | TRBJ1-2 | . | TRBV6-5 | CASSYSRAVSGYTF | TGTGCCAGCAGTTACTCGAGGGCGGTGAGTGGCTACACCTTC
. | TRBJ2-2 | TRBD1 | TRBV7-3 | CASSPGTANTGELFF | TGTGCCAGCAGCCCCGGGACAGCCAACACCGGGGAGCTGTTTTTT